This T cell receptor beta chain was documented in a study of radiotherapy plus CTLA-4 blockade in lung cancer. This table comes from immunoSEQ multiplex PCR, and its TCRdb copy is limited to in-frame clones, with some not included. The sample holds about 45,000 clones; about 63% are singletons and the top ten take around 18%. Sequenced material: peripheral blood, taken from a patient treated with radiotherapy plus ipilimumab. This clonotype was sampled from a human donor with non-small cell lung cancer who had a partial response to radiotherapy plus ipilimumab.

In nucleotides, the CDR3 is TGCGCCAGCAGCTTGATCACAGGGGGAGGAACTGAAGCTTTCTTT. Amino acids: CASSLITGGGTEAFF. The V call is TRBV5-1, the J call TRBJ1-1; TRBD1 matches 8 bases. The J segment lost 5 bases and the V segment lost 1 base, leaving 7 bases of the junction unmatched. The CDR3 spans 15 residues. The germline CDR1 and CDR2 sequences are SGHRS and YFSETQ. Looking up the rest from reference TRBV5-1 and TRBJ1-1 gives the full variable domain: KAGVTQTPRYLIKTRGQQVTLSCSPISGHRSVSWYQQTPGQGLQFLFEYFSETQRNKGNFPGRFSGRQFSNSRSEMNVSTLELGDSALYLCASSLITGGGTEAFFGQGTRLTVV.